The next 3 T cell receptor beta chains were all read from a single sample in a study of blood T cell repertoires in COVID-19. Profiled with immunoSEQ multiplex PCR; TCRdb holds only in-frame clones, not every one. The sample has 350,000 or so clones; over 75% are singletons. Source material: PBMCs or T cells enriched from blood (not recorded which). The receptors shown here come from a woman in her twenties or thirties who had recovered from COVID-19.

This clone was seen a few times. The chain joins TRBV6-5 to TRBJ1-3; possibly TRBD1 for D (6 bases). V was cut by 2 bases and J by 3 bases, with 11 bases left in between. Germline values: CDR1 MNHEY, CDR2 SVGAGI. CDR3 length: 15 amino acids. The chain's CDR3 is CASSYRGGDGNTIYF. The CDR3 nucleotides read TGTGCCAGCAGTTACAGGGGGGGAGATGGAAACACCATATATTTT.

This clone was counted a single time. CDR3 protein: CASSQLTSGGTDTQYF. As DNA, the CDR3 is TGCGCCAGCAGCCAACTGACTAGCGGGGGGACAGATACGCAGTATTTT. The rearrangement links TRBV4-1 to TRBJ2-3, with TRBD2 matching 13 bases. Germline CDR1 is MGHRA and CDR2 is YSYEKL. The V and J ends lost 2 bases and 3 bases, in that order; junction bases with no gene match: 2. This CDR3 contains 16 residues.

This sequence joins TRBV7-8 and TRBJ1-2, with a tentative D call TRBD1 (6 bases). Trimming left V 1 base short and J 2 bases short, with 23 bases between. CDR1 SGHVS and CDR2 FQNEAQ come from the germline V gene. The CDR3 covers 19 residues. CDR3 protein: CASSLGTAPATGVNYGYTF. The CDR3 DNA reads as TGTGCCAGCAGCTTAGGGACAGCACCGGCGACTGGAGTAAACTATGGCTACACCTTC.